This is a list of T cell receptor beta chains from one sample in a study of blood T cell repertoires in COVID-19. Produced via immunoSEQ multiplex PCR; TCRdb's table is partial and in-frame only. Of roughly 240,000 clones in the sample, around 83% were seen once. Sequencing was performed on peripheral blood. These receptors were collected from a man in his late teens or twenties with active or convalescent COVID-19. Each CDR3 is given with its conserved first and last residue. Each record gives: V gene, clone size, J gene, D gene, CDR3 DNA, CDR3 protein. D genes are given only for firm matches. Some rows mark clone size as missing; the rest say once, few, many or name a class of expanded clone.

v_call: TRBV14; clone_size: NA; j_call: TRBJ2-7; d_call: TRBD2; cdr3_nt: TGTGCCACCCAGCCCGGGGGGGGCGAGCAGTACTTC; cdr3_aa: CATQPGGGEQYF
v_call: TRBV7-9; clone_size: NA; j_call: TRBJ1-1; d_call: NA; cdr3_nt: TGTGCCAGCAGCCCCTTGAACACTGAAGCTTTCTTT; cdr3_aa: CASSPLNTEAFF
v_call: TRBV4-3; clone_size: few; j_call: TRBJ2-7; d_call: TRBD1; cdr3_nt: TGCGCCAGCAGCCAAAGCGACGGGACAGGGGGCCCCTACGAGCAGTACTTC; cdr3_aa: CASSQSDGTGGPYEQYF
v_call: TRBV9; clone_size: NA; j_call: TRBJ1-2; d_call: TRBD1; cdr3_nt: TGTGCCAGCAGCCCGTCGACAGGGTTTCCCTATGGCTACACCTTC; cdr3_aa: CASSPSTGFPYGYTF
v_call: TRBV3-1/TRBV3-2; clone_size: few; j_call: TRBJ1-4; d_call: NA; cdr3_nt: TGTGCCAGCAGTCTGACAGAAACTAATGAAAAACTGTTTTTT; cdr3_aa: CASSLTETNEKLFF
v_call: TRBV4-2; clone_size: few; j_call: TRBJ1-2; d_call: NA; cdr3_nt: TGTGCCAGCAGCCAAGATCGGGACAATAACTATGGCTACACCTTC; cdr3_aa: CASSQDRDNNYGYTF
v_call: TRBV6-1; clone_size: NA; j_call: TRBJ2-7; d_call: TRBD1; cdr3_nt: TGTGCCAGCAGTGGAGGACGATTCAGGGGGTTCTACGAGCAGTACTTC; cdr3_aa: CASSGGRFRGFYEQYF
v_call: TRBV7-3; clone_size: once; j_call: TRBJ1-1; d_call: TRBD1; cdr3_nt: TGTGCCAGCAGCTCACGACCCAGGGGGCAGGATACTGAAGCTTTCTTT; cdr3_aa: CASSSRPRGQDTEAFF
v_call: TRBV9; clone_size: NA; j_call: TRBJ2-2; d_call: TRBD2; cdr3_nt: TGTGCCAGCAGTCATCCTAAGCGGGGGAGTGACACCGGGGAGCTGTTTTTT; cdr3_aa: CASSHPKRGSDTGELFF
v_call: TRBV7-3; clone_size: NA; j_call: TRBJ1-4; d_call: TRBD1; cdr3_nt: TGTGCCAGCAGCTTAGTGACAGGGGAAGCGACTAATAAAAAACTGTTTTTT; cdr3_aa: CASSLVTGEATNKKLFF